The following is a T cell receptor (beta chain) sequence with its context. PCR used 60 Vbeta primers and 13 Jbeta primers. Measured with immunoSEQ multiplex PCR; TCRdb has only the in-frame clones, and not every one. The sample contains roughly 110,000 clones, roughly 82% of which appear only once. The sample belongs to a study of cytomegalovirus exposure and HLA in healthy donors. The CDR3 spans 12 residues. V lost 3 bases, J lost 6 bases, and 8 bases lay in between. The germline V gene has CDR1 SEHNR and CDR2 FQNEAQ (reference sequence). This TCR derives from a man aged 25 to 40 in good health and CMV-seropositive. The V call is TRBV7-9, the J call TRBJ1-1, with a tentative D call TRBD1 (5 bases). The sequencing input was PBMCs. The CDR3 DNA reads as TGTGCCAGCAGCTTTGCGGGGGCTGAAGCTTTCTTT. This encodes CASSFAGAEAFF.